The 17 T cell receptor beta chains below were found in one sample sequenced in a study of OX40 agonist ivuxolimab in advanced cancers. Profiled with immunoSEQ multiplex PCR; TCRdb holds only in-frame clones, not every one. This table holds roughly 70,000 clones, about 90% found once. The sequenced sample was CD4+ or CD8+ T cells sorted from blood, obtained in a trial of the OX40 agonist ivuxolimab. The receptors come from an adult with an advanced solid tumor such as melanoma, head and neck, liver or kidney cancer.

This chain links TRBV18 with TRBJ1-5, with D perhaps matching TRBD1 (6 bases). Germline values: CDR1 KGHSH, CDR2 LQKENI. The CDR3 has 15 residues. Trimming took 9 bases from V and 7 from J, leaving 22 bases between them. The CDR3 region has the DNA TGTGCCAGTACCCGCCGCCAGCAGGGACAACAGCCCCAGCATTTT. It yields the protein CASTRRQQGQQPQHF.

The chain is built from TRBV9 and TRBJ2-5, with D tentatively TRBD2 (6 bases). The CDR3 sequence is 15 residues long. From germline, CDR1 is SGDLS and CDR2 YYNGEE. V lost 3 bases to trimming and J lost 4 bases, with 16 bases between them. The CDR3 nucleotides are TGTGCCAGCAGCGGGCTCGGAGGGCAGGGAGAGACCCAGTACTTC. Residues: CASSGLGGQGETQYF.

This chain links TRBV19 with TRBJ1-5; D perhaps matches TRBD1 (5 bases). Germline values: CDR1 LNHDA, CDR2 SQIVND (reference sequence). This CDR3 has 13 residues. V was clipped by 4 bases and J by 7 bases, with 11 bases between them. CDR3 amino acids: CASSTGGRQPQHF. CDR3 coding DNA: TGTGCCAGTAGTACGGGGGGACGGCAGCCCCAGCATTTT.

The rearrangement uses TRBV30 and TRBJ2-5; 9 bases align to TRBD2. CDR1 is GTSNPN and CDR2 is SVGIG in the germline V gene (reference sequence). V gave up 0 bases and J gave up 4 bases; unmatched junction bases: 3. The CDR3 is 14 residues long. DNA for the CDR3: TGTGCCTGGAGTGTCGGGACTAGCCGAGAGACCCAGTACTTC. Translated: CAWSVGTSRETQYF.

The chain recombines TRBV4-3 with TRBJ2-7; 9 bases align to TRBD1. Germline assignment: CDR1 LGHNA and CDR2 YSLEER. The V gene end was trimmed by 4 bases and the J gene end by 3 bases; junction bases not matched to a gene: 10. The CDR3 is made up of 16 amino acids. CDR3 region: CASSLLHGQGSYEQYF. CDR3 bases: TGCGCCAGCAGCCTCCTACACGGACAGGGGAGCTACGAGCAGTACTTC.

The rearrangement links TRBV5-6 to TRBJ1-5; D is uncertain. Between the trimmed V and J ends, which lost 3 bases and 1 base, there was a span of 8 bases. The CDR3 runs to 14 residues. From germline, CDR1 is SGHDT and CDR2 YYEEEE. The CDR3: CASSSAASNQPQHF. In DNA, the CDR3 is TGTGCCAGCAGCTCGGCGGCGAGCAATCAGCCCCAGCATTTT. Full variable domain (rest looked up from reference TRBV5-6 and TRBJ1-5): DAGVTQSPTHLIKTRGQQVTLRCSPKSGHDTVSWYQQALGQGPQFIFQYYEEEERQRGNFPDRFSGHQFPNYSSELNVNALLLGDSALYLCASSSAASNQPQHFGDGTRLSIL.

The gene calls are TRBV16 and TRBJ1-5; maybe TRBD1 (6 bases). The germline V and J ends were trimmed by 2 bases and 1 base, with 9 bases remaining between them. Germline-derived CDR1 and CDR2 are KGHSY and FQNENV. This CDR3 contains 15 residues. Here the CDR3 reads CASSQQGSSNQPQHF. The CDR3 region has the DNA TGTGCCAGCAGCCAACAGGGGTCGAGCAATCAGCCCCAGCATTTT.

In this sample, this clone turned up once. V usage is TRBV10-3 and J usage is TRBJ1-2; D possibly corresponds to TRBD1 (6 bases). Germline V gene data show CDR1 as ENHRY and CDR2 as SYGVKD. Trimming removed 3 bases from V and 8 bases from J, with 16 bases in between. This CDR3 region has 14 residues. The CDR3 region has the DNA TGTGCCATCAGTGACTATACAGGGCTCGCGGGCTACACCTTC. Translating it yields CAISDYTGLAGYTF.

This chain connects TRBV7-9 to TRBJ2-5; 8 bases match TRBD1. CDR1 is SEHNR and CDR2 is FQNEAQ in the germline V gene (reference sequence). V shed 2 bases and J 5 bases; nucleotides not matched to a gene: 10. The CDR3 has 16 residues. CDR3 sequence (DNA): TGTGCCAGCAGCTTAAGTCTTCCAGGGGGCCGGGAGACCCAGTACTTC. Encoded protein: CASSLSLPGGRETQYF.

This CDR3 is CASSLWTGGSSNIQYF. The CDR3 DNA reads TGTGCCAGCAGCCTTTGGACAGGGGGGTCTTCGAACATTCAGTACTTC. The gene calls are TRBV13 and TRBJ2-4, with 10 bases identical to TRBD1. The V segment lost 5 bases and the J segment 7 bases; nucleotides outside the gene matches: 11. The germline V gene has CDR1 PRHDT and CDR2 FYEKMQ (reference sequence). This CDR3 has 16 residues.

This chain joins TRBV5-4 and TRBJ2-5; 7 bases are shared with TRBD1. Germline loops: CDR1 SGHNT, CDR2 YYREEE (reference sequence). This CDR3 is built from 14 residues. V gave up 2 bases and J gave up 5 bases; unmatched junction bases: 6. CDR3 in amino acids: CASSFQGGSETQYF. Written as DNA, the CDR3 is TGTGCCAGCAGCTTTCAAGGGGGCAGCGAGACCCAGTACTTC. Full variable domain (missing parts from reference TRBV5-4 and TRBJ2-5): ETGVTQSPTHLIKTRGQQVTLRCSSQSGHNTVSWYQQALGQGPQFIFQYYREEENGRGNFPPRFSGLQFPNYSSELNVNALELDDSALYLCASSFQGGSETQYFGPGTRLLVL.

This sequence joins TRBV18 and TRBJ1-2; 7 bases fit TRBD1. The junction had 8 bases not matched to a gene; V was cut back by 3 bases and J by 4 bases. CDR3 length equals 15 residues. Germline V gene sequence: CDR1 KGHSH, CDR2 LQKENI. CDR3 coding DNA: TGTGCCAGCTCACCTGGGGGACAGACCTCCTATGGCTACACCTTC. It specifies CASSPGGQTSYGYTF.

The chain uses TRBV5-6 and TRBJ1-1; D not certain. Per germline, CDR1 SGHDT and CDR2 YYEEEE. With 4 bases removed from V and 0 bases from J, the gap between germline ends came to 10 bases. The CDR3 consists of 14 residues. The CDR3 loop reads CASSLGGMNTEAFF. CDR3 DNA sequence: TGTGCCAGCAGCCTTGGTGGGATGAACACTGAAGCTTTCTTT.

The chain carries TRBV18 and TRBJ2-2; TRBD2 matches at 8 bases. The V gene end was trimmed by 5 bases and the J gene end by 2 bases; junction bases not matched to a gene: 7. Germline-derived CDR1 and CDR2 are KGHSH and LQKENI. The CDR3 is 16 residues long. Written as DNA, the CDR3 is TGTGCCAGCTCAGGATTAGCGGGACTAAACACCGGGGAGCTGTTTTTT. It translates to CASSGLAGLNTGELFF.

The CDR3 sequence is CASSLRGRLDTGELFF. In DNA, the CDR3 is TGCGCCAGCAGCTTGCGTGGGAGGCTCGACACCGGGGAGCTGTTTTTT. The chain employs TRBV5-1 and TRBJ2-2, with D possibly TRBD2 on 6 matching bases. This CDR3 region has 16 residues. Germline CDR1 and CDR2: SGHRS and YFSETQ. Trimming left V 1 base short and J 3 bases short, with 13 bases between.

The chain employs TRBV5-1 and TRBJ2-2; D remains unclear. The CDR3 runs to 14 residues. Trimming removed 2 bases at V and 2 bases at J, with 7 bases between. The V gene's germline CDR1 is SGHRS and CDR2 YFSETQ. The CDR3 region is CASSFRTNTGELFF. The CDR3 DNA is TGCGCCAGCAGCTTCAGGACCAACACCGGGGAGCTGTTTTTT.

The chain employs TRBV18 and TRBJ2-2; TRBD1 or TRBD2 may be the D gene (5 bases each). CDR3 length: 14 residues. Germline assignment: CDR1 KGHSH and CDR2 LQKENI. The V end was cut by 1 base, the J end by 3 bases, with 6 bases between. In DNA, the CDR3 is TGTGCCAGCTCACCACTGGGGGACACCGGGGAGCTGTTTTTT. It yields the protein CASSPLGDTGELFF.